The present T cell receptor (beta chain) was sequenced within a study of cytomegalovirus exposure and HLA in healthy donors. This PCR relied on a set of 60 Vbeta primers and 13 Jbeta primers. Sequencing used immunoSEQ multiplex PCR; TCRdb keeps in-frame clones, though not all of them. The sample has 200,000 or so clones; 75% to 80% are singletons. CDR1 and CDR2 from the germline V gene are SEHNR and FQNEAQ (reference sequence). The CDR3 spans 15 residues. The V and J ends lost 5 bases and 10 bases, in that order; junction bases with no gene match: 13. The source of this sequence is a woman aged 25 to 45 in good health and CMV-seropositive. What was sequenced was PBMCs. The chain recombines TRBV7-9 with TRBJ1-4; TRBD1 matches at 7 bases. DNA for the CDR3: TGTGCCAGCAGCGCCCGAGACAGGGTTGTAGGAAAACTGTTTTTT. It codes for CASSARDRVVGKLFF.